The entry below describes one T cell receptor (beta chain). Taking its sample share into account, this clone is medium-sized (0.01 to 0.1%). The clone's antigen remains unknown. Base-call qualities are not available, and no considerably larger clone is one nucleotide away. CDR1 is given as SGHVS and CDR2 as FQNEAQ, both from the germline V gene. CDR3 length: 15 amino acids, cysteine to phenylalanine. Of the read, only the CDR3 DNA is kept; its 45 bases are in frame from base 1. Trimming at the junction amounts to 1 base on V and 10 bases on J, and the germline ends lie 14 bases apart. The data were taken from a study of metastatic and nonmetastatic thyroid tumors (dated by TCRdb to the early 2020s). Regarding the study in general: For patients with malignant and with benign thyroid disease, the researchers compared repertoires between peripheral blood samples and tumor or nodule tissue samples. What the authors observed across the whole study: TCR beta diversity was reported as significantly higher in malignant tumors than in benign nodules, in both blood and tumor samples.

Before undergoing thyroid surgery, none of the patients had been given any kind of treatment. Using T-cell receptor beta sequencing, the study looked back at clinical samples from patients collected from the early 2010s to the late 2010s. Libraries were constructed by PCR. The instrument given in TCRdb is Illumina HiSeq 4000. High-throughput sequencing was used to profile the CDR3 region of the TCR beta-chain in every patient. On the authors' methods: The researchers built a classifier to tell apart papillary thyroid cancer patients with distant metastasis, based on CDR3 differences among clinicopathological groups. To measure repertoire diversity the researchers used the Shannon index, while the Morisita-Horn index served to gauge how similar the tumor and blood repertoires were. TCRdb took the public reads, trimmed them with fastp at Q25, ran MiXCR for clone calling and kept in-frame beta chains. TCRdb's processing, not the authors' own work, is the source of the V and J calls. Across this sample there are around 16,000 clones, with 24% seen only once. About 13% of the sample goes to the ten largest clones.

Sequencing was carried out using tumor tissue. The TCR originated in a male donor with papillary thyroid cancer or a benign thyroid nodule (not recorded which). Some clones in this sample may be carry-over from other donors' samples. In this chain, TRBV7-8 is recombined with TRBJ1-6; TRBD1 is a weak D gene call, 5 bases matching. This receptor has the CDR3 CASSLVDSGSSPLHF. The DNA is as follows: TGTGCCAGCAGCTTAGTTGATTCAGGGAGCTCACCCCTCCACTTT.